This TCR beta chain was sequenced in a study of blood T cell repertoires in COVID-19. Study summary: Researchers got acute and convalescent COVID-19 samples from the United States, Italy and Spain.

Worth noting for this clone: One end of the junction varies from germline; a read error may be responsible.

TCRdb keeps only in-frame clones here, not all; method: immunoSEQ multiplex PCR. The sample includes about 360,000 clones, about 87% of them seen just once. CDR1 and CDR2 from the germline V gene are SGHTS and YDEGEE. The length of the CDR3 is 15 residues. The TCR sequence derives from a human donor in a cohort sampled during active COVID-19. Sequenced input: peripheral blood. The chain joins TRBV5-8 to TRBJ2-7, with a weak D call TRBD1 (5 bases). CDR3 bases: TGTGCCAGCAGGTTGGCAGGGTCTGGCACCTACGAGCAGTACTTC. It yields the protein CASRLAGSGTYEQYF.